These 14 T cell receptor beta chains came from one sample sequenced in a study of cytomegalovirus exposure and HLA in healthy donors. Libraries were prepared by immunoSEQ multiplex PCR; TCRdb keeps only in-frame clonotypes and omits some of them. Of 110,000 or so clones in the sample, approximately 85% were seen once. The specimen was PBMCs. These receptors came from a young woman in good health and CMV-seronegative.

This clone has only one observation. The chain combines TRBV7-9 with TRBJ1-1; D is unclear. Germline CDR1 is SEHNR and CDR2 is FQNEAQ (reference sequence). V lost 3 bases and J 0 bases, leaving 11 bases between the germline ends. The CDR3 has 15 amino acids. The CDR3 spells CASSFSGTLNTEAFF. The CDR3 nucleotides are TGTGCCAGCAGCTTTTCTGGCACATTGAACACTGAAGCTTTCTTT. Using reference TRBV7-9 and TRBJ1-1 for the parts outside the CDR3, the full variable domain is DTGVSQNPRHKITKRGQNVTFRCDPISEHNRLYWYRQTLGQGPEFLTYFQNEAQLEKSRLLSDRFSAERPKGSFSTLEIQRTEQGDSAMYLCASSFSGTLNTEAFFGQGTRLTVV.

V usage is TRBV4-1 and J usage is TRBJ2-2; no firm D call. CDR3 length equals 15 residues. The germline V gene encodes CDR1 MGHRA and CDR2 YSYEKL. V was cut by 5 bases and J by 6 bases, with 16 bases left in between. This CDR3 is CASSSGSPPAGELFF. CDR3 DNA: TGCGCCAGCAGCTCCGGGTCCCCCCCCGCCGGGGAGCTGTTTTTT.

A word on this clone: Other DNA sequences in this sample translate to the same CDR3. The J gene is TRBJ1-3, the V gene TRBV27, with D uncertain. The CDR3 runs 14 residues. Germline CDR1 is MNHEY and CDR2 is SMNVEV (reference sequence). V lost 5 bases to trimming and J lost 1 base, with 9 bases between them. The DNA for the CDR3 is TGTGCCAGCAGTCCTCTGAGATCTGGAAACACCATATATTTT. Translation: CASSPLRSGNTIYF.

The chain carries TRBV25-1 and TRBJ1-4; D is possibly TRBD1 (6 bases). The germline V gene has CDR1 MGHDK and CDR2 SYGVNS. The V gene lost 3 bases and the J gene lost 0 bases, with 17 bases spanning the gap. The CDR3 spans 18 residues. In DNA form, the CDR3 reads TGTGCCAGCAGTGACCACCCACAGGGAAGGGCAACTAATGAAAAACTGTTTTTT. Amino acid sequence: CASSDHPQGRATNEKLFF.

J is TRBJ1-2 and V is TRBV28, with 10 bases that match TRBD1. The CDR3 extends over 18 amino acids. V shed 5 bases, J shed 2 bases, and the junction held 14 bases outside the gene matches. Germline V lookup: CDR1 MDHEN, CDR2 SYDVKM. The CDR3 protein is CASSPGAGTGVPNYGYTF. In nucleotides, the CDR3 is TGTGCCAGCAGTCCCGGAGCCGGGACAGGGGTACCCAACTATGGCTACACCTTC.

The chain links TRBV5-8 to TRBJ1-5; 7 bases are shared with TRBD1. Germline V gives CDR1 SGHTS, CDR2 YDEGEE. V lost 1 base and J lost 2; bases outside the gene matches: 3. The CDR3 length is 15 residues. The CDR3 DNA reads TGTGCCAGCAGCTTGCAGGGACAGCGCAATCAGCCCCAGCATTTT. It codes for CASSLQGQRNQPQHF.

The chain uses TRBV14 and TRBJ2-7; D perhaps matches TRBD2 (5 bases). With 3 bases removed from V and 3 bases from J, the gap between germline ends came to 6 bases. This CDR3 is 12 amino acids long. Germline CDR1 reads SGHDN; CDR2 reads FVKESK. CDR3 DNA: TGTGCCAGCAGCCACAGCGGCTACGAGCAGTACTTC. Translation gives CASSHSGYEQYF.

The gene calls are TRBV4-2 and TRBJ2-1, with D maybe TRBD1 (5 bases). The CDR3 has 14 residues. Germline V gives CDR1 LGHNA, CDR2 YNFKEQ. Trimming removed 0 bases from V and 8 bases from J, with 11 bases in between. CDR3 DNA sequence: TGTGCCAGCAGCCAAGATTTAGGGGTCGATGAGCAGTTCTTC. It yields the protein CASSQDLGVDEQFF.

V usage is TRBV5-4 and J usage is TRBJ2-7; D is unclear. With 0 bases removed from V and 1 base from J, the gap between germline ends came to 11 bases. Germline-derived CDR1 and CDR2 are SGHNT and YYREEE (reference sequence). The CDR3 totals 15 residues. This chain's CDR3 is CASSLEQEPSYEQYF. The CDR3 region has the DNA TGTGCCAGCAGCTTGGAGCAGGAACCTTCCTACGAGCAGTACTTC.

The genes are TRBV4-2 and TRBJ2-7; 8 bases map to TRBD1. In germline, CDR1 is LGHNA, CDR2 YNFKEQ. Germline trimming cut 5 bases from V and 4 bases from J; bases unmatched to any gene: 4. The CDR3 length is 13 residues. DNA for the CDR3: TGTGCCAGCAGCTCAGACAGGGGTTACGAGCAGTACTTC. Its protein product is CASSSDRGYEQYF.

The chain uses TRBV5-1 and TRBJ2-3, with TRBD2 matching over 11 bases. J lost 0 bases, V lost 5 bases, and 2 bases had no gene match. The CDR3 covers 15 residues. Per germline, CDR1 SGHRS and CDR2 YFSETQ. The CDR3 nucleotides read TGCGCCAGCAGGACTAGCGGGGATAGCACAGATACGCAGTATTTT. Translating gives CASRTSGDSTDTQYF. Filled out from reference TRBV5-1 and TRBJ2-3, the complete variable domain reads KAGVTQTPRYLIKTRGQQVTLSCSPISGHRSVSWYQQTPGQGLQFLFEYFSETQRNKGNFPGRFSGRQFSNSRSEMNVSTLELGDSALYLCASRTSGDSTDTQYFGPGTRLTVL.

This clone has just one count. This chain's CDR3 is CASSFGRGGNQPQHF. The CDR3 DNA follows: TGTGCCAGCAGTTTTGGAAGGGGGGGAAATCAGCCCCAGCATTTT. The genes are TRBV28 and TRBJ1-5, with D perhaps TRBD1 (6 bases). This CDR3 has 15 residues. Germline CDR1 is MDHEN and CDR2 is SYDVKM. Trimming cost V 3 bases and J 4 bases, with 13 bases left between them.

This clone was found a few times. The chain recombines TRBV9 with TRBJ1-2; 8 nucleotides match TRBD1. With V trimmed by 3 bases and J by 8 bases, 12 bases remained unmatched. CDR3 length: 15 residues. The germline V gene has CDR1 SGDLS and CDR2 YYNGEE. The DNA for the CDR3 is TGTGCCAGCAGCGCCTATACACAGGGGGAAGGCGGCTACACCTTC. This codes for CASSAYTQGEGGYTF.

V is TRBV5-1 and J is TRBJ2-3, with D maybe TRBD1 (6 bases). V was shortened by 3 bases and J by 1 base, with 12 bases between the two germline ends. This CDR3 is built from 15 residues. Germline V gene sequence: CDR1 SGHRS, CDR2 YFSETQ. CDR3 in DNA: TGCGCCAGCAGCTGGCAGGGGTTTGGCACAGATACGCAGTATTTT. It specifies CASSWQGFGTDTQYF.